What follows are 18 T cell receptor beta chains derived from one specimen sequenced in a study of OX40 agonist ivuxolimab in advanced cancers. TCRdb's copy holds only in-frame clones and misses some; the assay was immunoSEQ multiplex PCR. The table has tens of thousands of clones, about nine tenths seen once. The sequencing here drew on CD4+ or CD8+ T cells sorted from blood, taken in a trial of the OX40 agonist ivuxolimab. Receptor source: an adult with an advanced solid tumor such as melanoma, head and neck, liver or kidney cancer.

The chain combines TRBV28 with TRBJ2-7; D ambiguous. CDR1 and CDR2 from the germline V gene are MDHEN and SYDVKM. The CDR3 has 12 residues. The V and J ends lost 4 bases and 4 bases respectively, with 8 bases between them. The CDR3 coding sequence is TGTGCCAGCAGTTGGGATAAATACGAGCAGTACTTC. This sequence encodes CASSWDKYEQYF.

The chain joins TRBV6-5 to TRBJ2-3; 7 positions agree with TRBD2. This CDR3 region has 15 residues. Germline lookup yields CDR1 MNHEY and CDR2 SVGAGI. V shed 2 bases, J shed 0 bases, and the junction held 2 bases outside the gene matches. The CDR3 DNA reads TGTGCCAGCAGTTACATTAGCGGGAGCACAGATACGCAGTATTTT. Amino acid sequence: CASSYISGSTDTQYF.

The genes are TRBV19 and TRBJ2-1, with 7 bases fitting TRBD2. V shed 0 bases and J 3 bases; nucleotides not matched to a gene: 5. The length of the CDR3 is 16 residues. Germline CDR1 is LNHDA and CDR2 is SQIVND (reference sequence). CDR3 DNA: TGTGCCAGTAGTATAGACCCCCGGACTAGCTACAATGAGCAGTTCTTC. Protein product: CASSIDPRTSYNEQFF.

The V and J genes are TRBV7-9 and TRBJ1-2; the D is unclear. V was cut by 8 bases and J by 6 bases, with 1 base left in between. This CDR3 has 8 amino acids. The germline V gene has CDR1 SEHNR and CDR2 FQNEAQ (reference sequence). This CDR3 reads CASDGYTF. The DNA of the CDR3 is TGTGCCAGCGATGGCTACACCTTC.

The sample holds one count of this clone. J is TRBJ1-1 and V is TRBV13; a possible D gene is TRBD1 (6 bases). CDR1 and CDR2 (germline): PRHDT, FYEKMQ (reference sequence). The CDR3 contains 12 residues. V was shortened by 4 bases and J by 9 bases, with 12 bases between the two germline ends. CDR3 sequence: CASSSMTGQAFF. The CDR3 DNA follows: TGTGCCAGCAGCTCCATGACAGGCCAAGCTTTCTTT.

The V and J genes are TRBV6-5 and TRBJ1-1; 7 bases agree with TRBD1. Germline V gene lookup returns CDR1 MNHEY and CDR2 SVGAGI. This CDR3 spans 11 amino acids. Trimming cost V 7 bases and J 7 bases; bases outside gene matches: 3. CDR3 in DNA: TGTGCCAGCACCGACAGGGTTGAAGCTTTCTTT. Translating gives CASTDRVEAFF.

As for this clone: The sample has other DNA sequences that encode this CDR3 too. The chain combines TRBV4-3 with TRBJ2-6; the D gene is possibly TRBD1 (5 bases). V gave up 0 bases and J gave up 1 base, with 7 bases separating them. CDR1 is LGHNA, CDR2 YSLEER, per germline. The CDR3 loop spans 16 amino acids. CDR3 sequence: CASSQDRVSGANVLTF. DNA for the CDR3: TGCGCCAGCAGCCAAGACAGGGTATCTGGGGCCAACGTCCTGACTTTC.

V is TRBV13 and J is TRBJ2-1, with 11 bases aligning to TRBD1. After removal of 4 bases from V and 9 bases from J, the junction contained 5 bases not matched to a gene. The CDR3 length is 14 residues. Germline-derived CDR1 and CDR2 are PRHDT and FYEKMQ (reference sequence). For the CDR3, the DNA is TGTGCCAGCAGCTCTGGGACAGGGGGAGGTGAGCAGTTCTTC. It yields the protein CASSSGTGGGEQFF.

The V and J genes are TRBV28 and TRBJ2-6; 7 nucleotides match TRBD1. Germline values: CDR1 MDHEN, CDR2 SYDVKM. This CDR3 has 17 residues. Trimming cost V 4 bases and J 1 base; bases outside gene matches: 7. CDR3 residues: CASSSPRTGSGANVLTF. The CDR3 DNA follows: TGTGCCAGCAGTTCACCACGGACAGGTTCTGGGGCCAACGTCCTGACTTTC.

The chain combines TRBV7-9 with TRBJ2-7; 7 nucleotides line up with TRBD2. CDR3 length equals 16 residues. Germline lookup yields CDR1 SEHNR and CDR2 FQNEAQ (reference sequence). The ends lost 4 bases at V and 3 bases at J; junction bases unmatched: 12. CDR3 coding DNA: TGTGCCAGCAGCTCCGCCCCCGGACTAGGTTACTACGAGCAGTACTTC. Its protein product is CASSSAPGLGYYEQYF.

The CDR3 coding sequence is TGTGCCAGCAGCCGCTGGGGAACCGGTTCACAAGAGACCCAGTACTTC. The encoded protein is CASSRWGTGSQETQYF. This rearrangement joins TRBV11-2 to TRBJ2-5; D not certain. CDR3 size: 16 residues. V lost 5 bases to trimming and J lost 2 bases, with 18 bases between them. CDR1 is SGHAT and CDR2 is FQNNGV in the germline V gene.

The chain employs TRBV4-2 and TRBJ1-5; 7 positions match TRBD1. The CDR3 contains 15 residues. V was clipped by 4 bases and J by 7 bases; unmatched bases: 10. Germline V gives CDR1 LGHNA, CDR2 YNFKEQ. The CDR3 protein is CASSPSTGMSQPQHF. Written as DNA, the CDR3 is TGTGCCAGCAGCCCCTCGACAGGGATGAGCCAGCCCCAGCATTTT.

The V and J genes are TRBV28 and TRBJ2-7; 8 bases are shared with TRBD2. Germline loops: CDR1 MDHEN, CDR2 SYDVKM. J lost 3 bases, V lost 6 bases, and 13 bases had no gene match. The CDR3 is 16 amino acids. The CDR3 region has the DNA TGTGCCAGCAGCTCCCTGGTAGCGGGAAATTACTACGAGCAGTACTTC. Its translation is CASSSLVAGNYYEQYF.

The chain employs TRBV27 and TRBJ2-1; no definite D call. This CDR3 has 14 residues. Germline V gene data show CDR1 as MNHEY and CDR2 as SMNVEV (reference sequence). V shed 6 bases and J shed 0 bases, with 9 bases lying between them. CDR3 DNA sequence: TGTGCCAGCAGCCCCTCGGGCTCCTACAATGAGCAGTTCTTC. Translation gives CASSPSGSYNEQFF.

The V and J genes are TRBV4-3 and TRBJ2-5, with D possibly matching TRBD2 (6 bases). The CDR3 runs to 14 residues. V lost 4 bases and J lost 6, with 15 bases in between. Germline V gene lookup returns CDR1 LGHNA and CDR2 YSLEER. CDR3 DNA: TGCGCCAGCAGCCCTTCCGGAGGGAGACAGACCCAGTACTTC. Translation: CASSPSGGRQTQYF.

The rearrangement joins TRBV5-1 to TRBJ1-4; D might be TRBD1 (5 bases). The germline V gene has CDR1 SGHRS and CDR2 YFSETQ. The CDR3 is 13 amino acids. V lost 4 bases and J lost 6, with 10 bases in between. The DNA of the CDR3 is TGCGCCAGCAGCCTGGGGGGACATGAAAAACTGTTTTTT. Translating gives CASSLGGHEKLFF. The whole variable domain, filled in from reference TRBV5-1 and TRBJ1-4, reads KAGVTQTPRYLIKTRGQQVTLSCSPISGHRSVSWYQQTPGQGLQFLFEYFSETQRNKGNFPGRFSGRQFSNSRSEMNVSTLELGDSALYLCASSLGGHEKLFFGSGTQLSVL.

Comments on this clone: Its ends do not fully match the called genes, so a read error is possible. The chain combines TRBV28 with TRBJ1-1, with no clear D. The CDR3 is made up of 16 amino acids. The germline V gene encodes CDR1 MDHEN and CDR2 SYDVKM. The CDR3 is CASSFFLSGGGNWVGF. The CDR3 DNA reads TGTGCCAGCAGTTTTTTCTTGTCGGGTGGAGGAAATTGGGTAGGCTTT.

This rearrangement joins TRBV6-5 to TRBJ1-4; D not resolved. This CDR3 is 11 amino acids long. The V gene's germline CDR1 is MNHEY and CDR2 SVGAGI. V shed 4 bases and J shed 8 bases, with 5 bases lying between them. In nucleotides, the CDR3 is TGTGCCAGCAGTTTAGGGGAAAAACTGTTTTTT. Translating gives CASSLGEKLFF.